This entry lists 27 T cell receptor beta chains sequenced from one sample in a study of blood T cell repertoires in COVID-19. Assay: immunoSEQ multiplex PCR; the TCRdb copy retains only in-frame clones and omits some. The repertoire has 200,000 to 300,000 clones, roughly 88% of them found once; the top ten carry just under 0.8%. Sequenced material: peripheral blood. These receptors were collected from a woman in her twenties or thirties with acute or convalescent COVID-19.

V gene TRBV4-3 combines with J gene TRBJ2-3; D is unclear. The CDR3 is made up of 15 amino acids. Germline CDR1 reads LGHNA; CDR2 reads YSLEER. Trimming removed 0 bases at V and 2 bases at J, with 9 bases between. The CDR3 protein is CASSQERQFTDTQYF. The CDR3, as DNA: TGCGCCAGCAGCCAAGAACGACAATTCACAGATACGCAGTATTTT.

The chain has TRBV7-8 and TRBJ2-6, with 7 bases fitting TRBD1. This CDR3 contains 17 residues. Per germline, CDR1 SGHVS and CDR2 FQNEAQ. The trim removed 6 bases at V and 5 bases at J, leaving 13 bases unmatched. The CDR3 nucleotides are TGTGCCAGCAGTAAATATATACAGGGGTTTCGGGCCAACGTCCTGACTTTC. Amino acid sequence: CASSKYIQGFRANVLTF.

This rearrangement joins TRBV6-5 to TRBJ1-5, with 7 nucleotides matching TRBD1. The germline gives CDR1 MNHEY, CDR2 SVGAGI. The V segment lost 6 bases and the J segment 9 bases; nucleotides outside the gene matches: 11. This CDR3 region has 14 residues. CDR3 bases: TGTGCCAGCAGGAGGGGGACAGCCGCAGGGCCCCAGCATTTT. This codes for CASRRGTAAGPQHF.

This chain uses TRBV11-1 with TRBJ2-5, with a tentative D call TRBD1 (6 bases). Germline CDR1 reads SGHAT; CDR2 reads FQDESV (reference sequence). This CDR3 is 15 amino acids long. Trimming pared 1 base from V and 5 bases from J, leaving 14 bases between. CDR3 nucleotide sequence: TGTGCCAGCAGCTTAGTTCGAGGACAGAGGGAGACCCAGTACTTC. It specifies CASSLVRGQRETQYF.

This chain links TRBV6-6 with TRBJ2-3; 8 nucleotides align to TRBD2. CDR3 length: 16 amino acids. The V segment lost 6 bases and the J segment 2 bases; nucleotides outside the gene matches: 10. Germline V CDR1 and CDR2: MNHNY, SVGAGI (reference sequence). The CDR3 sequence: CASSPASGSTTDTQYF. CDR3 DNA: TGTGCCAGCAGCCCCGCGAGCGGGAGCACCACAGATACGCAGTATTTT.

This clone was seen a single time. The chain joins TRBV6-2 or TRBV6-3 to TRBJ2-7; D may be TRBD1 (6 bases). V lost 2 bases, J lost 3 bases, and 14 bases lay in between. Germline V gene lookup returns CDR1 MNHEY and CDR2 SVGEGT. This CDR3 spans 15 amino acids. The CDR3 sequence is CASSYAGQGIYEQYF. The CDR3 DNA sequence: TGTGCCAGCAGTTACGCCGGGCAGGGGATCTACGAGCAGTACTTC.

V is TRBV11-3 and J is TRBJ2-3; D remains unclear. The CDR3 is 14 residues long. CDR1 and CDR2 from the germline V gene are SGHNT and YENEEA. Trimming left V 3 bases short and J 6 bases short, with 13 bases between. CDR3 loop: CASSLEPSTDTQYF. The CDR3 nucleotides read TGTGCCAGCAGCTTGGAGCCCTCTACGGATACGCAGTATTTT.

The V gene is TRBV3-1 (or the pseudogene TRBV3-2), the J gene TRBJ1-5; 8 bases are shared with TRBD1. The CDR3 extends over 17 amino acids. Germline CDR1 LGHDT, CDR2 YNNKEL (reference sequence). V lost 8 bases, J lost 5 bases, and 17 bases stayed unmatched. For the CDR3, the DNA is TGTGCCAGCCCCCGGGCACAGGGGGTTCCGAGCTATCAGCCCCAGCATTTT. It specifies CASPRAQGVPSYQPQHF.

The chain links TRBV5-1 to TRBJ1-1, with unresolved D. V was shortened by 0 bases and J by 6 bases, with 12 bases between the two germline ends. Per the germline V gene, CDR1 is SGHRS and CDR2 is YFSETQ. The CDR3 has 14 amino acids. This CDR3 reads CASSLAGYAAEAFF. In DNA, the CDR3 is TGCGCCAGCAGCTTGGCCGGGTACGCCGCTGAAGCTTTCTTT.

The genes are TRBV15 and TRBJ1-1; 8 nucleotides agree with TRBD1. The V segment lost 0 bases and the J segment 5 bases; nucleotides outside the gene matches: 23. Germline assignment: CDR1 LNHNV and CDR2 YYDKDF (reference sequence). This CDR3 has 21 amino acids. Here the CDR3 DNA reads TGTGCCACCAGCAGAGATCAGCTTCGAAAACGGACAGGGCGGATCGGGACTGAAGCTTTCTTT. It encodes CATSRDQLRKRTGRIGTEAFF.

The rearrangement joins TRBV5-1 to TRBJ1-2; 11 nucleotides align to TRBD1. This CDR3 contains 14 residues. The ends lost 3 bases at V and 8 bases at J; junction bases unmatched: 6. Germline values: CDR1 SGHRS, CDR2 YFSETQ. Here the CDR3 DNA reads TGCGCCAGCAGCTCGGGACAGGGGGGCCGGGGCTACACCTTC. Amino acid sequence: CASSSGQGGRGYTF.

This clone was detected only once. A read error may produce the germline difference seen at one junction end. CDR3 protein: CASSQPYYTEQFF. For the CDR3, the DNA is TGTGCCAGCAGCCAGCCCTACTACACTGAGCAGTTCTTC. The chain links TRBV5-4 to TRBJ2-1; D is undetermined. CDR3 length: 13 residues. Germline CDR1 reads SGHNT; CDR2 reads YYREEE (reference sequence). The complete variable domain, with remaining parts taken from reference TRBV5-4 and TRBJ2-1, reads ETGVTQSPTHLIKTRGQQVTLRCSSQSGHNTVSWYQQALGQGPQFIFQYYREEENGRGNFPPRFSGLQFPNYSSELNVNALELDDSALYLCASSQPYYTEQFFGPGTRLTVL.

CDR3: CASSGSTRGLTEQYF. The CDR3 bases are TGTGCCAGCTCGGGATCGACTAGAGGCCTGACCGAGCAGTACTTC. The chain recombines TRBV25-1 with TRBJ2-7; the D gene is possibly TRBD2 (6 bases). V lost 8 bases to trimming and J lost 6 bases, with 23 bases between them. The CDR3 has 15 residues. In germline, CDR1 is MGHDK, CDR2 SYGVNS.

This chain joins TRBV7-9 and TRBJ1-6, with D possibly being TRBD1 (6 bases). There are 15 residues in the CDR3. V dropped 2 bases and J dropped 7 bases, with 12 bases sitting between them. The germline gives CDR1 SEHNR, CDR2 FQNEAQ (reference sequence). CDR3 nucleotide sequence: TGTGCCAGCAGCTTAACGGCCGACAGGAATTCACCCCTCCACTTT. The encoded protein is CASSLTADRNSPLHF.

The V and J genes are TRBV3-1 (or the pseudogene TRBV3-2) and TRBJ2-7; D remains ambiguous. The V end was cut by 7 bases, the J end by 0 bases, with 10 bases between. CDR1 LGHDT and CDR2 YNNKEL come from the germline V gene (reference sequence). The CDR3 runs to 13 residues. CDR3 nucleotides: TGTGCCAGCACCCTATCCCCCTCCTACGAGCAGTACTTC. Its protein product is CASTLSPSYEQYF.

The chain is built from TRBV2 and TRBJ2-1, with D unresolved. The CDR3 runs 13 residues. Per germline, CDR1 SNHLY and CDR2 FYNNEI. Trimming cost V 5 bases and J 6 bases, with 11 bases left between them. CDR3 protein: CASSNRPLNEQFF. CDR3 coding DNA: TGTGCCAGCAGTAACAGACCACTCAATGAGCAGTTCTTC. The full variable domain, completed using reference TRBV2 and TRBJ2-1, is EPEVTQTPSHQVTQMGQEVILRCVPISNHLYFYWYRQILGQKVEFLVSFYNNEISEKSEIFDDQFSVERPDGSNFTLKIRSTKLEDSAMYFCASSNRPLNEQFFGPGTRLTVL.

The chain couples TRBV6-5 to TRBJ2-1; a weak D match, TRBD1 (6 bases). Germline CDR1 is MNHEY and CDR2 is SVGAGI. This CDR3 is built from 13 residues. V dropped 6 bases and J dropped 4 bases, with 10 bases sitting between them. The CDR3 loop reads CASRPGQYNEQFF. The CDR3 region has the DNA TGTGCCAGCAGACCGGGACAATACAATGAGCAGTTCTTC.

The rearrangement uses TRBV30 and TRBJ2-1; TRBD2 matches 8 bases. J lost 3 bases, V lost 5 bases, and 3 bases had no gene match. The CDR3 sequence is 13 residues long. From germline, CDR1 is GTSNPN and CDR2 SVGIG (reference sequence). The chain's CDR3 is CAWWSGSYNEQFF. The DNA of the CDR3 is TGTGCCTGGTGGAGCGGGAGCTACAATGAGCAGTTCTTC.

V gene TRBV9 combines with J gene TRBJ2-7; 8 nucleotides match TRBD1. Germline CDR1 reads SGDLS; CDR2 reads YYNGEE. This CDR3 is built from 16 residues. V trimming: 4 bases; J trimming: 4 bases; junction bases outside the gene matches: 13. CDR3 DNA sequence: TGTGCCAGCAGCCCAAAACCGGGACAGGTTACTTACGAGCAGTACTTC. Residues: CASSPKPGQVTYEQYF.

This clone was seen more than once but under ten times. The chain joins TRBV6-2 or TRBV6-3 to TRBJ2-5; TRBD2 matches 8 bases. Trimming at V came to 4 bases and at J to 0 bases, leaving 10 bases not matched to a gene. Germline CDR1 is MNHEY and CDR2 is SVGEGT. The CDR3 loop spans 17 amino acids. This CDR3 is CASSSPQLADNQETQYF. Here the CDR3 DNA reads TGTGCCAGCAGTTCCCCGCAACTAGCGGACAACCAAGAGACCCAGTACTTC.

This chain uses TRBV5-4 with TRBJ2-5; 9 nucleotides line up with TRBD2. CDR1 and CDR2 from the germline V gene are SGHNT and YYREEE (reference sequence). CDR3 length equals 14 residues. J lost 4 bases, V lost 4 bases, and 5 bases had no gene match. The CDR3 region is CASSIAGVGETQYF. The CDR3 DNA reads TGTGCCAGCAGCATAGCGGGAGTCGGAGAGACCCAGTACTTC.

The CDR3 nucleotides are TGTGCCAGCAGCTTAAGCAGGGCGACAAACACCATATATTTT. This encodes CASSLSRATNTIYF. V and J are TRBV7-8 and TRBJ1-3; TRBD1 is a possible D gene (5 bases). V lost 2 bases and J 6 bases, leaving 11 bases between the germline ends. Germline V gives CDR1 SGHVS, CDR2 FQNEAQ. The CDR3 runs 14 residues.

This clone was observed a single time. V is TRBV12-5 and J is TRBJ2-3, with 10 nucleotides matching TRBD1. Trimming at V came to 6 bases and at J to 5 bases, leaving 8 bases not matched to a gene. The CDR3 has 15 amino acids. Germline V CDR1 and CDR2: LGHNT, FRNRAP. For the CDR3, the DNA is TGTGCTAGTGGGCCTGGACAGGGGGAAGGAGATACGCAGTATTTT. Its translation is CASGPGQGEGDTQYF.

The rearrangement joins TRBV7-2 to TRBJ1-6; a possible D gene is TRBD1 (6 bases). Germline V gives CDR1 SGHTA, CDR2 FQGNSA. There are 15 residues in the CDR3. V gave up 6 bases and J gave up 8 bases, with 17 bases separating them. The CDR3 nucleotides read TGTGCCAGCAGTCCCAGCGGGGGCTCGGATTCACCCCTCCACTTT. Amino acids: CASSPSGGSDSPLHF.

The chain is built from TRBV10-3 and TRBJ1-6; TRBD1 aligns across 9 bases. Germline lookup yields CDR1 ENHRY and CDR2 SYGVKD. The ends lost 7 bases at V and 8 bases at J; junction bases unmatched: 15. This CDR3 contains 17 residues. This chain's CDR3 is CAITRDRVGQSDSPLHF. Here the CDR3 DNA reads TGTGCCATCACCCGGGACAGGGTGGGGCAATCGGATTCACCCCTCCACTTT.

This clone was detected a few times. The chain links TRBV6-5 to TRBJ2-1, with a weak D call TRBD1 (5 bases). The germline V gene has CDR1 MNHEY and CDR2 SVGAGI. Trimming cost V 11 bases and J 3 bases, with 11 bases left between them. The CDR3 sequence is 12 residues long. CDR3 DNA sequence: TGTGCCTCTCAGGGTAACTACAATGAGCAGTTCTTC. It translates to CASQGNYNEQFF.

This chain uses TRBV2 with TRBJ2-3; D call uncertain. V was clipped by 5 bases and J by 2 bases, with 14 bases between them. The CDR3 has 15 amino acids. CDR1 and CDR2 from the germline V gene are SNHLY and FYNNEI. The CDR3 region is CASSSRTSSTDTQYF. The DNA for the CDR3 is TGTGCCAGCAGTAGTAGAACGTCGTCCACAGATACGCAGTATTTT.